This entry features one T cell receptor beta chain sequence. Its antigen is not identified. This CDR3 has 13 amino acids. Germline V gene sequence: CDR1 MNHEY, CDR2 SVGAGI. Between the trimmed V and J ends, which lost 8 bases and 2 bases, there was a span of 10 bases. This specimen belongs to a study of tissue T cells after allogeneic stem cell transplantation. Study-wide context: Before transplant, recipient-origin PBMCs were collected in a handful of GVHD patients.

Sequenced by immunoSEQ multiplex PCR; TCRdb stores in-frame clones only, minus some. The sample has fewer than 30,000 clones; about 85% are singletons. Overall study results and limits: Anatomically similar tissues had similar TCR repertoires within each patient. Motif-based clustering found tissue-specific repertoire signatures shared across patients, though few clones were shared.

This material consisted of blood, taken before transplantation. The chain couples TRBV6-5 to TRBJ2-1; a weak D match, TRBD2 (7 bases). The source is a woman aged 18 to 55 who later had graft-versus-host disease after an allogeneic stem cell transplant. CDR3: CASGEGAYNEQFF. DNA for the CDR3: TGTGCCAGCGGGGAGGGGGCCTACAATGAGCAGTTCTTC.